The 12 T cell receptor beta chains below were found in one sample sequenced in a study of T cell repertoires in cytomegalovirus infection. TCRdb fed the reads into MiXCR, producing one record per CDR3 protein. The sample shows fewer than 950,000 distinct CDR3 sequences, about 31% of them seen only once. Antigens of these TCRs are unknown. Sequenced material: cultured CD8+ T cells from PBMCs, taken from culture after CMV antigen stimulation. All receptors come from a human donor in good health (CMV status not recorded). Some clones in this sample may be carry-over from other donors' samples.

The table lists this clonotype with many counts. The V call is TRBV7-2, the J call TRBJ2-3; 8 positions agree with TRBD1. The germline gives CDR1 SGHTA, CDR2 FQGNSA. The CDR3 is 15 residues long. The junction had 6 bases not matched to a gene; V was cut back by 5 bases and J by 2 bases. The CDR3 spells CASSLRGRDTDTQYF. In nucleotides, the CDR3 is TGTGCCAGCAGCCTCAGGGGGCGTGACACAGATACGCAGTATTTT.

In this sample, this clonotype turned up a few times. The chain uses TRBV27 and TRBJ2-7, with D maybe TRBD1 (6 bases). The CDR3 contains 13 residues. Germline V gene data show CDR1 as MNHEY and CDR2 as SMNVEV (reference sequence). V lost 3 bases to trimming and J lost 5 bases, with 11 bases between them. DNA for the CDR3: TGTGCCAGCAGTTTTGGGACATCCCACGAGCAGTACTTC. This sequence encodes CASSFGTSHEQYF.

The chain uses TRBV9 and TRBJ2-3; D might be TRBD1 (5 bases). The V and J ends lost 4 bases and 2 bases respectively, with 14 bases between them. Germline V CDR1 and CDR2: SGDLS, YYNGEE. CDR3 length: 15 amino acids. CDR3 residues: CASSTQGRSTDTQYF. In nucleotides, the CDR3 is TGTGCCAGCAGCACCCAGGGTCGGTCCACAGATACGCAGTATTTT.

In its sample, this clonotype was seen many times. The CDR3 DNA is TGTGCCAGCAGCAGACGACAGGCTGGAAACACCATATATTTT. Protein product: CASSRRQAGNTIYF. The V and J genes are TRBV7-9 and TRBJ1-3; weak D call: TRBD1 (6 bases). From germline, CDR1 is SEHNR and CDR2 FQNEAQ (reference sequence). Trimming took 5 bases from V and 2 from J, leaving 10 bases between them. The CDR3 has 14 residues.

The chain uses TRBV7-9 and TRBJ2-7; weak D call: TRBD1 (6 bases). Germline V lookup: CDR1 SEHNR, CDR2 FQNEAQ (reference sequence). The CDR3 consists of 15 residues. Trimming removed 5 bases at V and 5 bases at J, with 19 bases between. The CDR3 region has the DNA TGTGCCAGCAGCCCGGGGACATACGAAAAGAACGAGCAGTACGTC. Protein product: CASSPGTYEKNEQYV.

CDR3 bases: TGTGCCAGCAGTATCCTTTCAGGGAACACTGAAGCTTTCTTT. It yields the protein CASSILSGNTEAFF. This chain joins TRBV7-8 and TRBJ1-1; D ambiguous. The V gene's germline CDR1 is SGHVS and CDR2 FQNEAQ. This CDR3 is 14 amino acids long. Trimming left V 6 bases short and J 1 base short, with 12 bases between.

This clonotype has just a few counts. The V call is TRBV4-3, the J call TRBJ1-1; TRBD1 matches at 7 bases. The germline V gene has CDR1 LGHNA and CDR2 YSLEER. This CDR3 comprises 15 residues. V lost 4 bases to trimming and J lost 4 bases; unmatched junction nucleotides: 9. In nucleotides, the CDR3 is TGCGCCAGCAGCCTTCTGGACAGGACATTCACTGAAGCTTTCTTT. The encoded protein is CASSLLDRTFTEAFF.

The chain uses TRBV2 and TRBJ2-2; D possibly corresponds to TRBD2 (6 bases). Germline V CDR1 and CDR2: SNHLY, FYNNEI. This CDR3 contains 15 residues. With 5 bases removed from V and 4 bases from J, the gap between germline ends came to 14 bases. The CDR3 spells CASSRRGEVTGELFF. The CDR3 DNA reads TGTGCCAGCAGTCGTAGAGGGGAGGTCACCGGGGAGCTGTTTTTT.

The table lists this clonotype with a few counts. The chain carries TRBV6-6 and TRBJ2-5; the match to TRBD1 covers 8 bases. The germline gives CDR1 MNHNY, CDR2 SVGAGI (reference sequence). J was trimmed by 3 bases and V by 6 bases; bases with no gene match: 12. The CDR3 is 16 amino acids. Written as DNA, the CDR3 is TGTGCCAGCAGGGGTCGGACAGGGAACCACAAAGAGACCCAGTACTTC. Amino acid sequence: CASRGRTGNHKETQYF.

This chain links TRBV6-5 with TRBJ1-5, with 7 bases lining up with TRBD1. The germline V gene encodes CDR1 MNHEY and CDR2 SVGAGI. The CDR3 contains 12 residues. The V and J ends lost 9 bases and 3 bases, in that order; junction bases with no gene match: 2. The CDR3 here is CARGTVNQPQHF. The CDR3 nucleotides read TGTGCCAGAGGGACAGTCAATCAGCCCCAGCATTTT.

The chain carries TRBV7-6 and TRBJ2-7; tentatively, D is TRBD1 (6 bases). From germline, CDR1 is SGHVS and CDR2 FNYEAQ. The CDR3 is made up of 15 amino acids. CDR3 DNA: TGTGCTAGCAGCTTAGCAAACCTAACAGGGAACGAGCAGTACGTC. Translation: CASSLANLTGNEQYV.

This clonotype was detected many times. This chain links TRBV10-3 with TRBJ1-1, with 10 nucleotides matching TRBD1. The J segment lost 4 bases and the V segment lost 3 bases, leaving 5 bases of the junction unmatched. Germline V gene lookup returns CDR1 ENHRY and CDR2 SYGVKD. There are 15 residues in the CDR3. CDR3 region: CAISDLGDRGTEAFF. The CDR3 region has the DNA TGTGCCATCAGTGATTTAGGGGACAGGGGCACTGAAGCTTTCTTT.